Presented here are 5 T cell receptor beta chains from one specimen sequenced in a study of blood T cell repertoires in COVID-19. TCRdb's table, derived via immunoSEQ multiplex PCR, lists solely in-frame clones and lacks some. Among about 260,000 clones listed, under 90% were seen once. The sequencing sample was made of PBMCs or T cells enriched from blood (not recorded which). The receptors here all came from a man aged 25 to 45 with acute COVID-19.

Details on this clone: The sample contains more than one DNA sequence encoding this CDR3. V usage is TRBV5-1 and J usage is TRBJ2-1; 9 bases line up with TRBD1. This CDR3 is built from 15 residues. J was trimmed by 1 base and V by 4 bases; bases with no gene match: 3. Germline V gene data show CDR1 as SGHRS and CDR2 as YFSETQ. The CDR3 DNA reads as TGCGCCAGCAGCCCGGGACAGGGTTCCTACAATGAGCAGTTCTTC. The encoded protein is CASSPGQGSYNEQFF.

This clone is a singleton in its sample. The V gene is TRBV7-9, the J gene TRBJ2-3; D not certain. V lost 6 bases and J 9 bases, leaving 22 bases between the germline ends. Germline V lookup: CDR1 SEHNR, CDR2 FQNEAQ (reference sequence). CDR3 length equals 15 residues. The CDR3 spells CASRSPDQARNTQYF. The DNA for the CDR3 is TGTGCCAGCAGATCCCCGGATCAGGCGCGAAACACGCAGTATTTT.

J is TRBJ1-2 and V is TRBV9, with 7 positions matching TRBD1. CDR1 SGDLS and CDR2 YYNGEE come from the germline V gene. CDR3 length equals 15 residues. V was clipped by 2 bases and J by 0 bases; unmatched bases: 4. CDR3 coding DNA: TGTGCCAGCAGCGTCGCCGGGACAGCTAACTATGGCTACACCTTC. Translating it yields CASSVAGTANYGYTF.

The genes are TRBV12-3 or TRBV12-4 and TRBJ2-1; D is unclear. Trimming stripped 3 bases from V and 16 bases from J, with 19 bases between. This CDR3 has 13 residues. The chain's CDR3 is CASSFLGALVPFF. The CDR3 bases are TGTGCCAGCAGTTTTCTGGGCGCGCTTGTCCCTTTCTTC.

V is TRBV9 and J is TRBJ2-3, with 7 bases that match TRBD1. Germline CDR1 is SGDLS and CDR2 is YYNGEE. After removal of 4 bases from V and 0 bases from J, the junction contained 8 bases not matched to a gene. The CDR3 contains 16 residues. The CDR3 is CASSPSNRGSTDTQYF. In nucleotides, the CDR3 is TGTGCCAGCAGCCCAAGCAACAGGGGTAGCACAGATACGCAGTATTTT.